The 19 T cell receptor beta chains below all came from one sample that was sequenced in a study of blood T cell repertoires in COVID-19. TCRdb's copy holds only in-frame clones and misses some; the assay was immunoSEQ multiplex PCR. The top ten clones hold 2.2% of a sample with around 150,000 clones, roughly 84% of them seen once. The source material was peripheral blood. The receptors originated from an older man with acute or convalescent COVID-19.

CDR3 sequence (DNA): TGTGCCAGCAGTTTACGCGGACTAGCGGGGCGTGAGCAGTTCTTC. It translates to CASSLRGLAGREQFF. The rearrangement joins TRBV28 to TRBJ2-1, with 12 bases aligning to TRBD2. Germline CDR1 and CDR2: MDHEN and SYDVKM. Unmatched junction bases numbered 5, after V lost 2 bases and J lost 9 bases. The CDR3 runs 15 residues.

J is TRBJ1-2 and V is TRBV7-9; D gene uncertain. Trimming cost V 1 base and J 4 bases, with 13 bases left between them. The CDR3 has 15 residues. Germline V CDR1 and CDR2: SEHNR, FQNEAQ (reference sequence). CDR3 amino acids: CASSLGSGGIYGYTF. The CDR3 DNA is TGTGCCAGCAGCTTAGGATCGGGAGGGATCTATGGCTACACCTTC.

V usage is TRBV10-1 and J usage is TRBJ2-2, with TRBD1 matching 10 bases. Unmatched junction bases numbered 5, after V lost 0 bases and J lost 4 bases. CDR1 and CDR2 from the germline V gene are WNHNN and SYGVQD (reference sequence). The CDR3 runs to 17 residues. The CDR3 region is CASSESPRTGGTGELFF. CDR3 DNA sequence: TGCGCCAGCAGTGAGTCCCCCCGGACAGGGGGCACCGGGGAGCTGTTTTTT.

This chain uses TRBV5-4 with TRBJ2-1, with 9 positions matching TRBD2. This CDR3 comprises 15 residues. The V gene's germline CDR1 is SGHNT and CDR2 YYREEE (reference sequence). After removal of 4 bases from V and 7 bases from J, the junction contained 9 bases not matched to a gene. The CDR3 is CASSLGRTSANEQFF. Written as DNA, the CDR3 is TGTGCCAGCAGCCTGGGGCGGACTAGCGCGAATGAGCAGTTCTTC. Based on the CDR3 plus reference TRBV5-4 and TRBJ2-1, the full variable domain is ETGVTQSPTHLIKTRGQQVTLRCSSQSGHNTVSWYQQALGQGPQFIFQYYREEENGRGNFPPRFSGLQFPNYSSELNVNALELDDSALYLCASSLGRTSANEQFFGPGTRLTVL.

In nucleotides, the CDR3 is TGTGCCACCAGCAGAGGCGGGACAGGGGGCACGAATGAGCAGTTCTTC. Residues: CATSRGGTGGTNEQFF. The chain links TRBV15 to TRBJ2-1, with 12 bases aligning to TRBD1. CDR1 and CDR2 (germline): LNHNV, YYDKDF (reference sequence). This CDR3 is built from 16 residues. Trimming removed 1 base from V and 7 bases from J; junction bases left unmatched: 5.

J is TRBJ1-4 and V is TRBV2, with 7 bases identical to TRBD1. This CDR3 has 14 amino acids. Germline-derived CDR1 and CDR2 are SNHLY and FYNNEI. V trimming: 6 bases; J trimming: 3 bases; junction bases outside the gene matches: 4. The CDR3 region has the DNA TGTGCCAGCAGGGCAGGGGGGTCTAATGAAAAACTGTTTTTT. It specifies CASRAGGSNEKLFF. Drawing the rest from reference TRBV2 and TRBJ1-4, the complete variable domain is EPEVTQTPSHQVTQMGQEVILRCVPISNHLYFYWYRQILGQKVEFLVSFYNNEISEKSEIFDDQFSVERPDGSNFTLKIRSTKLEDSAMYFCASRAGGSNEKLFFGSGTQLSVL.

The sample holds one count of this clone. V usage is TRBV18 and J usage is TRBJ2-3; 8 nucleotides align to TRBD2. The germline V gene encodes CDR1 KGHSH and CDR2 LQKENI. This CDR3 spans 17 amino acids. With 3 bases clipped from V and 4 bases from J, the junction kept 12 bases outside the gene matches. Written as DNA, the CDR3 is TGTGCCAGCTCACCGCGGGCGAGCGGGAGTGTTGCAGATACGCAGTATTTT. It translates to CASSPRASGSVADTQYF.

This clone occurred once. The chain is built from TRBV19 and TRBJ1-1; D not certain. CDR3 size: 14 residues. Trimming took 5 bases from V and 0 from J, leaving 10 bases between them. CDR1 is LNHDA and CDR2 is SQIVND in the germline V gene (reference sequence). The CDR3 here is CASSLRALNTEAFF. The CDR3 DNA reads TGTGCCAGTAGTTTGCGAGCTTTGAACACTGAAGCTTTCTTT.

This clone was found a few times. As DNA, the CDR3 is TGCGCCAGCAGACCCAGCGGACAGGACACAGATACGCAGTATTTT. This sequence encodes CASRPSGQDTDTQYF. The rearrangement uses TRBV5-1 and TRBJ2-3, with 7 bases matching TRBD1. This CDR3 has 15 residues. V trimming: 5 bases; J trimming: 2 bases; junction bases outside the gene matches: 8. Germline CDR1 SGHRS, CDR2 YFSETQ.

The chain is built from TRBV18 and TRBJ1-5, with D unclear. The V gene's germline CDR1 is KGHSH and CDR2 LQKENI. Between the trimmed V and J ends, which lost 6 bases and 3 bases, there was a span of 9 bases. This CDR3 is built from 13 residues. This CDR3 is CASSPGNNQPQHF. The CDR3 coding sequence is TGTGCCAGCTCCCCCGGGAACAATCAGCCCCAGCATTTT.

This clone was recorded only once. V is TRBV5-1 and J is TRBJ2-1, with D hard to call. V was pared by 0 bases and J by 6 bases, with 7 bases between. The CDR3 spans 13 residues. Germline assignment: CDR1 SGHRS and CDR2 YFSETQ. The CDR3 region is CASSLVESNEQFF. The CDR3 DNA is TGCGCCAGCAGCTTGGTAGAAAGCAATGAGCAGTTCTTC.

The chain couples TRBV14 to TRBJ2-3; TRBD1 might be the D (7 bases). Germline-derived CDR1 and CDR2 are SGHDN and FVKESK. V was trimmed by 4 bases and J by 2 bases, leaving 13 bases between them. The CDR3 has 15 amino acids. In DNA form, the CDR3 reads TGTGCCAGCAGCCCGGGGGACAGCCTCACAGATACGCAGTATTTT. Residues: CASSPGDSLTDTQYF.

The J gene is TRBJ2-4, the V gene TRBV18; 8 nucleotides match TRBD1. The CDR3 has 17 residues. Germline V gene data show CDR1 as KGHSH and CDR2 as LQKENI. Germline trimming cut 2 bases from V and 1 base from J; bases unmatched to any gene: 7. The CDR3 DNA is TGTGCCAGCTCACCATGGGGCAGGGGGCAGGCCAAAAACATTCAGTACTTC. Its protein product is CASSPWGRGQAKNIQYF.

This rearrangement joins TRBV5-1 to TRBJ2-7; D is perhaps TRBD2 (6 bases). Germline V gene data show CDR1 as SGHRS and CDR2 as YFSETQ. This CDR3 has 14 amino acids. The V and J ends lost 1 base and 3 bases respectively, with 11 bases between them. CDR3 sequence reads: CASSLRGDLYEQYF. CDR3 in DNA: TGCGCCAGCAGCTTGCGCGGGGACCTCTACGAGCAGTACTTC.

V gene TRBV11-2 combines with J gene TRBJ2-7, with unresolved D. Germline values: CDR1 SGHAT, CDR2 FQNNGV. The CDR3 is 14 residues long. The ends were cut back, 2 bases at V and 0 bases at J, with 8 bases in the middle. CDR3 amino acids: CASSLSQASYEQYF. CDR3 nucleotides: TGTGCCAGCAGCTTAAGCCAGGCCTCCTACGAGCAGTACTTC.

The genes are TRBV30 and TRBJ1-1, with 10 bases that match TRBD1. In germline, CDR1 is GTSNPN, CDR2 SVGIG (reference sequence). This CDR3 spans 13 amino acids. The ends lost 6 bases at V and 2 bases at J; junction bases unmatched: 3. CDR3: CACRQGANTEAFF. CDR3 nucleotide sequence: TGTGCCTGCAGACAGGGGGCTAACACTGAAGCTTTCTTT.

The V call is TRBV3-1 (or the pseudogene TRBV3-2), the J call TRBJ1-5; D is undetermined. This CDR3 is 15 amino acids long. V was cut by 4 bases and J by 0 bases, with 10 bases left in between. Germline lookup yields CDR1 LGHDT and CDR2 YNNKEL (reference sequence). CDR3 amino acids: CASSPTTSSNQPQHF. CDR3 coding DNA: TGTGCCAGCAGCCCGACAACCTCTAGCAATCAGCCCCAGCATTTT.

The chain uses TRBV3-1 (or the pseudogene TRBV3-2) and TRBJ1-2, with 7 bases identical to TRBD1. The CDR3 extends over 16 amino acids. CDR1 and CDR2 (germline): LGHDT, YNNKEL (reference sequence). V shed 1 base and J 8 bases; nucleotides not matched to a gene: 13. The DNA of the CDR3 is TGTGCCAGCAGCCAAGGCCCACTGAGGGGGCGCTACGGCTACACCTTC. Encoded protein: CASSQGPLRGRYGYTF.

This chain joins TRBV2 and TRBJ2-1, with D uncertain. CDR1 is SNHLY, CDR2 FYNNEI, per germline. Trimming removed 4 bases at V and 0 bases at J, with 10 bases between. This CDR3 has 15 residues. CDR3 region: CASSGTGSSYNEQFF. DNA for the CDR3: TGTGCCAGCAGTGGTACGGGTAGCTCCTACAATGAGCAGTTCTTC.